The 13 T cell receptor beta chains below were found in one sample sequenced in a study of cytomegalovirus exposure and HLA in healthy donors. A multiplex PCR was run with 60 Vbeta primers and 13 Jbeta primers. Libraries were prepared by immunoSEQ multiplex PCR; TCRdb keeps only in-frame clonotypes and omits some of them. The sample consists of 140,000 to 150,000 clones, roughly 10% of them appearing once. Input material: PBMCs. The receptors shown here come from a man between 45 and 60 years old in good health and CMV-seronegative.

The V gene is TRBV5-1, the J gene TRBJ1-1, with D possibly TRBD1 on 5 matching bases. The V end was cut by 2 bases, the J end by 3 bases, with 8 bases between. Germline V gene sequence: CDR1 SGHRS, CDR2 YFSETQ. This CDR3 contains 13 residues. CDR3 DNA sequence: TGCGCCAGCAGCTTCGGGGGGGACACTGAAGCTTTCTTT. Amino acid sequence: CASSFGGDTEAFF.

This clone appeared a few times. The CDR3 loop reads CASSPGWTGGYTF. CDR3 sequence (DNA): TGTGCCAGCAGTCCCGGGTGGACAGGTGGCTACACCTTC. The genes are TRBV2 and TRBJ1-2; 7 nucleotides line up with TRBD1. Germline V lookup: CDR1 SNHLY, CDR2 FYNNEI. J lost 7 bases, V lost 5 bases, and 7 bases had no gene match. This CDR3 comprises 13 residues.

This clone was detected a few times. The chain carries TRBV28 and TRBJ1-1; no reliable D call. The CDR3 spans 12 residues. Germline-derived CDR1 and CDR2 are MDHEN and SYDVKM. V shed 1 base and J shed 7 bases, with 7 bases lying between them. The CDR3 protein is CASSLLGIEAFF. The CDR3 DNA reads TGTGCCAGCAGTTTATTGGGCATTGAAGCTTTCTTT.

The CDR3 nucleotides read TGTGCCAGCAGCTTCGGCGACAGCACCTACGAGCAGTACTTC. Its protein is CASSFGDSTYEQYF. The V and J genes are TRBV7-3 and TRBJ2-7; D possibly corresponds to TRBD1 (5 bases). Germline V gene data show CDR1 as SGHTA and CDR2 as FQGTGA. This CDR3 contains 14 residues. Trimming cost V 3 bases and J 2 bases, with 11 bases left between them.

This sequence joins TRBV10-3 and TRBJ1-3; possibly TRBD1 for D (6 bases). The CDR3 loop spans 12 amino acids. The germline gives CDR1 ENHRY, CDR2 SYGVKD. The ends were cut back, 6 bases at V and 4 bases at J, with 7 bases in the middle. CDR3 sequence reads: CAIRGQGNTIYF. The CDR3, as DNA: TGTGCCATCAGGGGACAAGGAAACACCATATATTTT.

This clone has only a few counts. The CDR3 loop is CASSLNGFYEQYF. CDR3 nucleotides: TGTGCCAGTAGTTTAAACGGTTTCTACGAGCAGTACTTC. J is TRBJ2-7 and V is TRBV19; D is unclear. The V gene's germline CDR1 is LNHDA and CDR2 SQIVND (reference sequence). The CDR3 runs 13 residues. The germline V and J ends were trimmed by 5 bases and 3 bases, with 11 bases remaining between them.

The CDR3 sequence: CASSSGSQETQYF. The CDR3, as DNA: TGTGCCAGTAGTAGCGGGAGCCAAGAGACCCAGTACTTC. The genes are TRBV19 and TRBJ2-5, with 7 bases fitting TRBD2. The J segment lost 1 base and the V segment lost 4 bases, leaving 0 bases of the junction unmatched. Germline-derived CDR1 and CDR2 are LNHDA and SQIVND (reference sequence). This CDR3 comprises 13 residues.

The chain links TRBV10-3 to TRBJ2-1; TRBD1 is a possible D gene (7 bases). The V gene's germline CDR1 is ENHRY and CDR2 SYGVKD. This CDR3 comprises 14 residues. Trimming cost V 7 bases and J 0 bases, with 10 bases left between them. This CDR3 reads CAINQGGSYNEQFF. The CDR3 region has the DNA TGTGCCATCAATCAGGGGGGCTCCTACAATGAGCAGTTCTTC.

This chain joins TRBV9 and TRBJ1-3; TRBD1 aligns across 9 bases. V lost 1 base and J lost 7; bases outside the gene matches: 6. Germline V gene lookup returns CDR1 SGDLS and CDR2 YYNGEE. This CDR3 is 15 amino acids long. The CDR3 bases are TGTGCCAGCAGCGTAAGGGACAGGGATGGTAACACCATATATTTT. Amino acid sequence: CASSVRDRDGNTIYF.

The rearrangement uses TRBV27 and TRBJ1-2; TRBD1 matches 7 bases. The CDR3 spans 16 residues. The ends lost 5 bases at V and 8 bases at J; junction bases unmatched: 17. Germline values: CDR1 MNHEY, CDR2 SMNVEV (reference sequence). The CDR3 bases are TGTGCCAGCAGTACCATCGAGCTCAGGGGGGCGAAAGGCTACACCTTC. This gives the protein CASSTIELRGAKGYTF.

This rearrangement joins TRBV7-2 to TRBJ2-3; D unresolved. CDR1 and CDR2 (germline): SGHTA, FQGNSA. The CDR3 loop spans 15 amino acids. Trimming removed 3 bases at V and 3 bases at J, with 13 bases between. CDR3 nucleotide sequence: TGTGCCAGCAGCTTCCGTATGTCGGTGACAGATACGCAGTATTTT. It codes for CASSFRMSVTDTQYF.

The chain carries TRBV28 and TRBJ2-1; D possibly corresponds to TRBD1 (5 bases). The CDR3 is 15 amino acids. With 4 bases removed from V and 6 bases from J, the gap between germline ends came to 16 bases. Germline CDR1 reads MDHEN; CDR2 reads SYDVKM. Here the CDR3 reads CASSSPTRDSNEQFF. CDR3 nucleotides: TGTGCCAGCAGTTCCCCGACCAGGGATAGCAATGAGCAGTTCTTC.

In this sample, this clone turned up a few times. V and J are TRBV6-6 and TRBJ1-4; D is unclear. The CDR3 is 13 amino acids. Trimming pared 7 bases from V and 5 bases from J, leaving 11 bases between. Germline loops: CDR1 MNHNY, CDR2 SVGAGI (reference sequence). CDR3 protein: CASIRDLNEKLFF. CDR3 nucleotides: TGTGCCAGCATCAGAGACTTAAATGAAAAACTGTTTTTT.